A selection of T cell receptor beta chains follows, all from one sample in a study of control samples from healthy donors and cancer patients. Sequencing used immunoSEQ multiplex PCR; TCRdb keeps in-frame clones, though not all of them. The data show 150,000 to 200,000 clones, and the top ten clones hold 2% to 2.5%. The sequencing sample was made of blood. The receptors shown here come from a woman in her 30s in good health. Both conserved end residues are part of each CDR3. Fields, in order: D gene, V gene, J gene, CDR3 protein, CDR3 DNA. A D gene is named only where the DNA matches it firmly.

>.|TRBV7-9|TRBJ2-7
CASSSQVYEQYF
TGTGCCAGCAGTTCACAAGTCTACGAGCAGTACTTC
>.|TRBV6-5|TRBJ1-5
CASNPRTANQPQHF
TGTGCCAGCAACCCTCGGACAGCCAATCAGCCCCAGCATTTT
>.|TRBV3-1/TRBV3-2|TRBJ2-4
CASSPGGVKNIQYF
TGTGCCAGCAGCCCAGGGGGGGTGAAAAACATTCAGTACTTC
>TRBD1|TRBV7-2|TRBJ1-5
CASSLVGQGNQPQHF
TGTGCCAGCAGCTTAGTGGGACAGGGGAATCAGCCCCAGCATTTT
>TRBD1|TRBV7-2|TRBJ1-2
CASSRGDRFYGYTF
TGTGCCAGCAGCAGAGGGGACAGGTTTTATGGCTACACCTTC
>TRBD2|TRBV28|TRBJ2-1
CASSLTSGGNEQFF
TGTGCCAGCAGTTTAACTAGCGGGGGGAATGAGCAGTTCTTC
>.|TRBV7-2|TRBJ1-5
CASSLDVVGGNQPQHF
TGTGCCAGCAGCTTAGACGTCGTCGGAGGCAATCAGCCCCAGCATTTT
>.|TRBV7-9|TRBJ2-2
CASSLWASGAGELFF
TGTGCCAGCAGCTTATGGGCCTCGGGTGCCGGGGAGCTGTTTTTT
>.|TRBV6-5|TRBJ1-4
CASSSPRGEGEKLFF
TGTGCCAGCAGCTCCCCCAGGGGCGAAGGGGAAAAACTGTTTTTT
>TRBD1|TRBV11-2|TRBJ2-5
CASSSPGAGGETQYF
TGTGCCAGCAGCTCCCCTGGGGCAGGGGGAGAGACCCAGTACTTC
>.|TRBV5-1|TRBJ1-5
CAKPDGCNQPQHF
TGCGCCAAACCGGACGGGTGCAATCAGCCCCAGCATTTT
>.|TRBV21-1|TRBJ2-1
CASSKLAGYNEQFF
TGTGCCAGCAGCAAGCTAGCGGGGTACAATGAGCAGTTCTTC
>.|TRBV2|TRBJ1-3
CASSGRHSSGNTIYF
TGTGCCAGCAGTGGGCGTCATTCCTCTGGAAACACCATATATTTT
>.|TRBV27|TRBJ1-2
CASSLDMNYGYTF
TGTGCCAGCAGTTTAGACATGAACTATGGCTACACCTTC
>.|TRBV7-9|TRBJ1-5
CASSLTHYQPQHF
TGTGCCAGCAGCTTAACCCACTATCAGCCCCAGCATTTT
>.|TRBV28|TRBJ2-3
CASSFGSYGTDTQYF
TGTGCCAGCAGTTTTGGTTCATACGGCACAGATACGCAGTATTTT
>.|TRBV7-2|TRBJ2-2
CASSLTNFGELFF
TGTGCCAGCAGCTTAACCAATTTCGGGGAGCTGTTTTTT